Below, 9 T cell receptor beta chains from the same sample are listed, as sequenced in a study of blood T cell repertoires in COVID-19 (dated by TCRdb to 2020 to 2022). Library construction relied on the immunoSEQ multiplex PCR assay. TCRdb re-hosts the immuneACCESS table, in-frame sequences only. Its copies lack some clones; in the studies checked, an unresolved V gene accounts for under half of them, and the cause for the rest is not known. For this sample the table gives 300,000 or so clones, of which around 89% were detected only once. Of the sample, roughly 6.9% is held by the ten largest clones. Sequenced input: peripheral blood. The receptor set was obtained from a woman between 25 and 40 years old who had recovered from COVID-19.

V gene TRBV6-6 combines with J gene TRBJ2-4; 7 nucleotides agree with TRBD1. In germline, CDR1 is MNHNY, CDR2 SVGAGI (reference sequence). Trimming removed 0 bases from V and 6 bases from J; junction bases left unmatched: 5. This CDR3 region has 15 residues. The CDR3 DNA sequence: TGTGCCAGCAGTTACTCGAGACAGGGTACAAACATTCAGTACTTC. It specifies CASSYSRQGTNIQYF.

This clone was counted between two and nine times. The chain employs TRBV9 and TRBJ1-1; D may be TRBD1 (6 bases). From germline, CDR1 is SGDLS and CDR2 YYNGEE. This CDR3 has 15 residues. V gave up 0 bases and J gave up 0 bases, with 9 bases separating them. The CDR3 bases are TGTGCCAGCAGCGTAGGGCACAGGGTGAACACTGAAGCTTTCTTT. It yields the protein CASSVGHRVNTEAFF.

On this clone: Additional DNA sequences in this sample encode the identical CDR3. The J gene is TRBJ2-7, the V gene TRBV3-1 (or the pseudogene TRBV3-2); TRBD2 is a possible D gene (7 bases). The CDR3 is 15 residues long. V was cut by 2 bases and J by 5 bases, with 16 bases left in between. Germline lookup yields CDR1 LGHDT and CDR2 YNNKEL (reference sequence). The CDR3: CASSQFRGGAHEQYF. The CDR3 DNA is TGTGCCAGCAGCCAATTCCGTGGGGGGGCCCACGAGCAGTACTTC.

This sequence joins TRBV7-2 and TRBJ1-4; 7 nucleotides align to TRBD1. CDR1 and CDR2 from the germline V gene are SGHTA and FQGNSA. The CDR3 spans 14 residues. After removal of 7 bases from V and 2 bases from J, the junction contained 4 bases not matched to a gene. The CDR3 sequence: CASTQGPTNEKLFF. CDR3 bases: TGTGCCAGCACACAGGGGCCGACTAATGAAAAACTGTTTTTT. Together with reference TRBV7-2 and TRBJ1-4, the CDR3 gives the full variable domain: GAGVSQSPSNKVTEKGKDVELRCDPISGHTALYWYRQSLGQGLEFLIYFQGNSAPDKSGLPSDRFSAERTGGSVSTLTIQRTQQEDSAVYLCASTQGPTNEKLFFGSGTQLSVL.

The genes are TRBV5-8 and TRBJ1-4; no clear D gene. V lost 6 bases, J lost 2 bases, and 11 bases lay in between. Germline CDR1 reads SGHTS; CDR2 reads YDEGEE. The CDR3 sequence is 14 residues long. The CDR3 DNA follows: TGTGCCAGCACCCGGCGGCTCACTAATGAAAAACTGTTTTTT. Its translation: CASTRRLTNEKLFF.

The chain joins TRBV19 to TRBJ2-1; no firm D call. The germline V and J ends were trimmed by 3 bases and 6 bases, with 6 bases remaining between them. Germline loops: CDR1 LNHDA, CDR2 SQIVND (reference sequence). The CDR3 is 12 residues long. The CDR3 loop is CASSIYSNEQFF. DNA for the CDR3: TGTGCCAGTAGTATCTATTCCAATGAGCAGTTCTTC. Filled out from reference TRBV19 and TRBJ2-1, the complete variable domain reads DGGITQSPKYLFRKEGQNVTLSCEQNLNHDAMYWYRQDPGQGLRLIYYSQIVNDFQKGDIAEGYSVSREKKESFPLTVTSAQKNPTAFYLCASSIYSNEQFFGPGTRLTVL.

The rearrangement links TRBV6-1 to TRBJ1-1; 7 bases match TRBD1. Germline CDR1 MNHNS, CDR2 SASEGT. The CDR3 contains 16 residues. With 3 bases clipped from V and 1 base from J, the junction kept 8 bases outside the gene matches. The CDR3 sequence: CASSDWQGGSNTEAFF. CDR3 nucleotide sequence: TGTGCCAGCAGTGATTGGCAGGGGGGATCGAACACTGAAGCTTTCTTT.

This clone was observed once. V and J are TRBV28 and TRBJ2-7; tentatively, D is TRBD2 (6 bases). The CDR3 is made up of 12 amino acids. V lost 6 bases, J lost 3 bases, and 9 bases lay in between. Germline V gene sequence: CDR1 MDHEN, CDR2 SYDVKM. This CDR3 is CASSLAVYEQYF. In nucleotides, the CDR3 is TGTGCCAGCAGCTTAGCGGTCTACGAGCAGTACTTC.

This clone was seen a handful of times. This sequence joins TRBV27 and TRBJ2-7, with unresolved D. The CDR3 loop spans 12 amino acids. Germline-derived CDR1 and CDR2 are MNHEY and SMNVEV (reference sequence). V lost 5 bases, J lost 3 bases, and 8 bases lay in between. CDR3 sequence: CASSPNHYEQYF. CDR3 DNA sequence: TGTGCCAGCAGTCCAAATCACTACGAGCAGTACTTC.